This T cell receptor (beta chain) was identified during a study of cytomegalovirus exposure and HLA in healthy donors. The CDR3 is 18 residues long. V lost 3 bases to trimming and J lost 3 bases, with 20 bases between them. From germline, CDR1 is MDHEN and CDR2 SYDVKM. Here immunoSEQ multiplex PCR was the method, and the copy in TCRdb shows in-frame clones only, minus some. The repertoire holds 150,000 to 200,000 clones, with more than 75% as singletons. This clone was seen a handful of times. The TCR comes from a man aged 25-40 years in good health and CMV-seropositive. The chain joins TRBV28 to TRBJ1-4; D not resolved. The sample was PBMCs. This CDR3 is CASSFPSQGGRANEKLFF. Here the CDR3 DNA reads TGTGCCAGCAGTTTCCCCAGCCAAGGCGGGAGGGCTAATGAAAAACTGTTTTTT.